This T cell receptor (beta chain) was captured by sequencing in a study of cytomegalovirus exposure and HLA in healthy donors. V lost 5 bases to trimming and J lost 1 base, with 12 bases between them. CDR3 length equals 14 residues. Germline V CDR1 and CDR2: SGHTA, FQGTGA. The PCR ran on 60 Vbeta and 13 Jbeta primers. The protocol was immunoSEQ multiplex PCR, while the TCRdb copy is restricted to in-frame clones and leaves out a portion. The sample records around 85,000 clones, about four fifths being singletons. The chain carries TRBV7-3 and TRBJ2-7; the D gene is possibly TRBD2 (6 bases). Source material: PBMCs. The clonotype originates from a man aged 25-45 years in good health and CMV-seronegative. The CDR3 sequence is CASSPGTGSYEQYF. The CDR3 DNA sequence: TGTGCCAGCAGCCCTGGGACTGGTTCCTACGAGCAGTACTTC.